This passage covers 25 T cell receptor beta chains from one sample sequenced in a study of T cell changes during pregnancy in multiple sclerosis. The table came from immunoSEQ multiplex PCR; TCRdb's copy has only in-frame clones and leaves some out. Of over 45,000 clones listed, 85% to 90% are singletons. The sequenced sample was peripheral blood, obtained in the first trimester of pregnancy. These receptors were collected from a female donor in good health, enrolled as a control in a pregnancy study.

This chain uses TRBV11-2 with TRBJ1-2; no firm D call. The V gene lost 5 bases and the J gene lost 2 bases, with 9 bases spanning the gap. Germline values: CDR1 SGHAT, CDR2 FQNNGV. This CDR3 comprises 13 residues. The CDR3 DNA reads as TGTGCCAGCAGCGGAGGTGTAAACTATGGCTACACCTTC. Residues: CASSGGVNYGYTF.

CDR3 nucleotides: TGTGCCAGTACCGATCTAGCGGGGGGGCCAAACAATGAGCAGTTCTTC. It translates to CASTDLAGGPNNEQFF. The genes are TRBV19 and TRBJ2-1; 12 bases are a match to TRBD2. There are 16 residues in the CDR3. J was trimmed by 5 bases and V by 7 bases; bases with no gene match: 9. Germline loops: CDR1 LNHDA, CDR2 SQIVND (reference sequence).

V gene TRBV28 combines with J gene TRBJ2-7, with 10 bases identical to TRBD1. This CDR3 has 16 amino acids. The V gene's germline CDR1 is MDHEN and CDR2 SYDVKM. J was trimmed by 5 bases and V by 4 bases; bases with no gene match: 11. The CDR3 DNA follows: TGTGCCAGCAGTTCAATTCCGGGACAGGGGATCGACGAGCAGTACTTC. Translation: CASSSIPGQGIDEQYF. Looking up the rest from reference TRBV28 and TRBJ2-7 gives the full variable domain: DVKVTQSSRYLVKRTGEKVFLECVQDMDHENMFWYRQDPGLGLRLIYFSYDVKMKEKGDIPEGYSVSREKKERFSLILESASTNQTSMYLCASSSIPGQGIDEQYFGPGTRLTVT.

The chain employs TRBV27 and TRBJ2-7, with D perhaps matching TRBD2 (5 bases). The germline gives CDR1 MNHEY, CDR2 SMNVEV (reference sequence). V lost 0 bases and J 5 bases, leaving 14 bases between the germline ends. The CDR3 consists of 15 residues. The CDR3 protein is CASSLSRPISDEQYF. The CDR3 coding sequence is TGTGCCAGCAGTTTATCGCGGCCCATTAGCGACGAGCAGTACTTC.

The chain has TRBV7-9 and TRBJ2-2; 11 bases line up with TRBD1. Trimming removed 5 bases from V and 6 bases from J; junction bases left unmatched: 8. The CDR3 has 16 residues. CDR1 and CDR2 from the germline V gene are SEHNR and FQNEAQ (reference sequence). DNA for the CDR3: TGTGCCAGCAGCCCAAGGACAGGGGGCGAGGCCGGGGAGCTGTTTTTT. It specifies CASSPRTGGEAGELFF. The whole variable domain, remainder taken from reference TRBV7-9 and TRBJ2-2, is DTGVSQNPRHKITKRGQNVTFRCDPISEHNRLYWYRQTLGQGPEFLTYFQNEAQLEKSRLLSDRFSAERPKGSFSTLEIQRTEQGDSAMYLCASSPRTGGEAGELFFGEGSRLTVL.

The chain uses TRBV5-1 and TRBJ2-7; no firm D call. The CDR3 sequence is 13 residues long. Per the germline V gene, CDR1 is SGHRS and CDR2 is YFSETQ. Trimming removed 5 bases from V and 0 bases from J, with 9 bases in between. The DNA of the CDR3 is TGCGCCAGCAGGGCAGGCGTCTCCTACGAGCAGTACTTC. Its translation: CASRAGVSYEQYF.

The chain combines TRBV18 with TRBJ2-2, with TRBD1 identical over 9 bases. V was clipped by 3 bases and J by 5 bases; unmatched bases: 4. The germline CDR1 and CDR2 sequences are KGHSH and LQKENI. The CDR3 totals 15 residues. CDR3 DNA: TGTGCCAGCTCACCCCCCGGGACAGGGACCGGGGAGCTGTTTTTT. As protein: CASSPPGTGTGELFF.

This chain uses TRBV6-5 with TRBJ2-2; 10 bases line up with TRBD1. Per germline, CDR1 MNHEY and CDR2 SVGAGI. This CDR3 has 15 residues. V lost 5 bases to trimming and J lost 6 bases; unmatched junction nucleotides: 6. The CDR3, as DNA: TGTGCCAGCAGTCCCGGGACAGGGGTTTCCGGGGAGCTGTTTTTT. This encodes CASSPGTGVSGELFF.

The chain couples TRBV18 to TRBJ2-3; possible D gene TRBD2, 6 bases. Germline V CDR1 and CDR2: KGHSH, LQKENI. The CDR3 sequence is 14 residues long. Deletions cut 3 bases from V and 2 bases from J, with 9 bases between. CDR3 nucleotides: TGTGCCAGCTCACCTAGCGGAAACACAGATACGCAGTATTTT. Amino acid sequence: CASSPSGNTDTQYF.

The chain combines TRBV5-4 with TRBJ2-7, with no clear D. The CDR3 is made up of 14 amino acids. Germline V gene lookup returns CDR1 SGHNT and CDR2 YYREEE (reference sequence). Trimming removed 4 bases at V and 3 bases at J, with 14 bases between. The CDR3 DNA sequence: TGTGCCAGCAGCCTCCCCACCCCTATCTACGAGCAGTACTTC. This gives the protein CASSLPTPIYEQYF.

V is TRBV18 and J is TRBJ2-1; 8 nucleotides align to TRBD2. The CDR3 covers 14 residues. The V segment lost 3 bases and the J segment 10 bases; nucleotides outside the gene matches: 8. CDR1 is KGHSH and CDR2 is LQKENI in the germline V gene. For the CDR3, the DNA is TGTGCCAGCTCACCCGGACTAGCACCATGGGAGCAGTTCTTC. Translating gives CASSPGLAPWEQFF. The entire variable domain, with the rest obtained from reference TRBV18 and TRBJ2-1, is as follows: NAGVMQNPRHLVRRRGQEARLRCSPMKGHSHVYWYRQLPEEGLKFMVYLQKENIIDESGMPKERFSAEFPKEGPSILRIQQVVRGDSAAYFCASSPGLAPWEQFFGPGTRLTVL.

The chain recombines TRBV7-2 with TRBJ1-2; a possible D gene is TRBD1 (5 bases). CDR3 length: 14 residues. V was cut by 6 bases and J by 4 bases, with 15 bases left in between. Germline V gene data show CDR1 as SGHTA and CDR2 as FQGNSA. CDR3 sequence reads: CASRPDTDLYGYTF. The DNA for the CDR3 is TGTGCCAGCAGACCGGACACCGACCTCTATGGCTACACCTTC.

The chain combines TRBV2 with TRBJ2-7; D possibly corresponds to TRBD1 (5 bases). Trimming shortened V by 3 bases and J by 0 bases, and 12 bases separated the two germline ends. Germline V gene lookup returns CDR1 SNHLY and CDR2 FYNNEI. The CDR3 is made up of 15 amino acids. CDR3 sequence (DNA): TGTGCCAGCAGTGAGTGGGGCAGTTTCTCCTACGAGCAGTACTTC. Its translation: CASSEWGSFSYEQYF.

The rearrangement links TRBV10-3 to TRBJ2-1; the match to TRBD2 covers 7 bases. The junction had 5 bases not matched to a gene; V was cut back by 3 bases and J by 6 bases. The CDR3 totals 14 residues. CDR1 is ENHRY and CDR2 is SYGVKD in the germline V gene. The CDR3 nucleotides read TGTGCCATCAGTGACTCAACTAGCGCCAATGAGCAGTTCTTC. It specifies CAISDSTSANEQFF.

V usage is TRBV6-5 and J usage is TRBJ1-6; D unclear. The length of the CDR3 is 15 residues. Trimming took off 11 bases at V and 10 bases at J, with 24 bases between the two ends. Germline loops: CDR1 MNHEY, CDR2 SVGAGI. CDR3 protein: CARERARVRSSPLHF. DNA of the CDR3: TGTGCCCGGGAGCGGGCCAGAGTCAGGAGCTCACCCCTCCACTTT.

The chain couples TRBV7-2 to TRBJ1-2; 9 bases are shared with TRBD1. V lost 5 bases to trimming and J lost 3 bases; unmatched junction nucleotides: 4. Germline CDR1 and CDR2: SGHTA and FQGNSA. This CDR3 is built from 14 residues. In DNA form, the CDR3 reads TGTGCCAGCAGCCCCGGACAGGGGTACTATGGCTACACCTTC. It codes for CASSPGQGYYGYTF.

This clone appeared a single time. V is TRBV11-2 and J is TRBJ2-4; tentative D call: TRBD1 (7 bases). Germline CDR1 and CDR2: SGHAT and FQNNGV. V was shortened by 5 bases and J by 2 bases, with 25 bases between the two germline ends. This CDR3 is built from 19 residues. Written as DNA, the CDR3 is TGTGCCAGCAGCCTCACATCCAGGGGGGCCGAGAGGTCCAAAAACATTCAGTACTTC. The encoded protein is CASSLTSRGAERSKNIQYF.

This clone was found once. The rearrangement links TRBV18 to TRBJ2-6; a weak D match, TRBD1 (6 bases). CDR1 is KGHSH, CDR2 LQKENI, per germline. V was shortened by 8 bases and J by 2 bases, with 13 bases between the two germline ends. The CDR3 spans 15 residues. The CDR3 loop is CASTSGTPGANVLTF. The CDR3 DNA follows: TGTGCCAGCACATCTGGGACACCTGGGGCCAACGTCCTGACTTTC. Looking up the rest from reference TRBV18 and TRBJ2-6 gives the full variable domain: NAGVMQNPRHLVRRRGQEARLRCSPMKGHSHVYWYRQLPEEGLKFMVYLQKENIIDESGMPKERFSAEFPKEGPSILRIQQVVRGDSAAYFCASTSGTPGANVLTFGAGSRLTVL.

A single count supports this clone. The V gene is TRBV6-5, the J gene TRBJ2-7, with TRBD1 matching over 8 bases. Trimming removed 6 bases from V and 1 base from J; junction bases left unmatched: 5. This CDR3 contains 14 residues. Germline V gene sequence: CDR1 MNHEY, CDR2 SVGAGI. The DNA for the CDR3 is TGTGCCAGCAGCCGCTACAGGGGGTCCTACGAGCAGTACTTC. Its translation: CASSRYRGSYEQYF.

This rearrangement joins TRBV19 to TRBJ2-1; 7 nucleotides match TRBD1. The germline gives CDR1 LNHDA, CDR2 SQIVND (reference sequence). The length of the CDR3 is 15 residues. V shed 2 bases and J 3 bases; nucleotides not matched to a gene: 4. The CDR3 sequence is CASSIPGQNYNEQFF. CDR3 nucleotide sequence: TGTGCCAGTAGTATACCGGGACAGAACTACAATGAGCAGTTCTTC.

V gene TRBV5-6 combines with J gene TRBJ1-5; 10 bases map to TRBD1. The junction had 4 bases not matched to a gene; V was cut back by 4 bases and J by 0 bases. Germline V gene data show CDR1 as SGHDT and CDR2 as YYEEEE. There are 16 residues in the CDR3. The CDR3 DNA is TGTGCCAGCAGCATGGGACAGGGGTCTAGCAATCAGCCCCAGCATTTT. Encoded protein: CASSMGQGSSNQPQHF.

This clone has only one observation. The CDR3 here is CASSLGGPVTTQYF. The DNA for the CDR3 is TGTGCCAGCAGTTTGGGAGGACCAGTAACGACCCAGTACTTC. The chain links TRBV28 to TRBJ2-5; D might be TRBD2 (6 bases). V lost 3 bases to trimming and J lost 7 bases, with 15 bases between them. The CDR3 consists of 14 residues. In germline, CDR1 is MDHEN, CDR2 SYDVKM.

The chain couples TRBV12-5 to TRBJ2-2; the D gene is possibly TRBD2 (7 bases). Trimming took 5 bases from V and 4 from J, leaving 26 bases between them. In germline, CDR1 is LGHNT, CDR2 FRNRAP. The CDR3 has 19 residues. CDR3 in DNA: TGTGCTAGTGGTGGGGGGGCTAGCGGAAATCAAGGGGGCACCGGGGAGCTGTTTTTT. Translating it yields CASGGGASGNQGGTGELFF. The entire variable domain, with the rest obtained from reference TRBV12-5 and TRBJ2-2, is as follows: DARVTQTPRHKVTEMGQEVTMRCQPILGHNTVFWYRQTMMQGLELLAYFRNRAPLDDSGMPKDRFSAEMPDATLATLKIQPSEPRDSAVYFCASGGGASGNQGGTGELFFGEGSRLTVL.

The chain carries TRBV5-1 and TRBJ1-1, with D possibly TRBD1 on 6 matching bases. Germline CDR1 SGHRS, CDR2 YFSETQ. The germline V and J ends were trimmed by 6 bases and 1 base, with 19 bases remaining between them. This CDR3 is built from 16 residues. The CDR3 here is CASNPVGARANTEAFF. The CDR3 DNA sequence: TGCGCCAGCAACCCCGTGGGGGCGAGGGCGAACACTGAAGCTTTCTTT.

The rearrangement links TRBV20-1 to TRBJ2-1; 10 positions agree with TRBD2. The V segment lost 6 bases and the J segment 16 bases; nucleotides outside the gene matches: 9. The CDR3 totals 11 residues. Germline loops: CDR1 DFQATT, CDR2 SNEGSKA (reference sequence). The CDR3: CSAKLAGHSFF. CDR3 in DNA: TGCAGTGCGAAACTAGCGGGGCACTCCTTCTTC.